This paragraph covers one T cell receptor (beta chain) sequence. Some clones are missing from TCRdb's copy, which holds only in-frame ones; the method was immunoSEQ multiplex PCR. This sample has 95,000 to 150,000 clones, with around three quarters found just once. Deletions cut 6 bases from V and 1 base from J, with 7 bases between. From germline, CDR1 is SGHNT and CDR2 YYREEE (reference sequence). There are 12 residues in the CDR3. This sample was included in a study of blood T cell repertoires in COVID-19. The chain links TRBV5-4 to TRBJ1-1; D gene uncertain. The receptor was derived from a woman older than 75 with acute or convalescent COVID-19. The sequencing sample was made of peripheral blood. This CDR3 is CASNEQNTEAFF. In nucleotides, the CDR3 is TGTGCCAGCAACGAACAGAACACTGAAGCTTTCTTT.